What follows are 3 T cell receptor beta chains derived from one specimen sequenced in a study of CD8 T cells in Susac syndrome. RNA in amounts of roughly 0.5 to 1 ug was reverse transcribed with random hexamers. TCRdb independently ran MiXCR on the immunoSEQ multiplex PCR reads; one entry per CDR3 protein. Of 330,000 or so distinct CDR3 sequences listed, 85% are singletons. The sample comprised CD8+ T cells from PBMCs. All receptors derive from a human donor with multiple sclerosis.

This rearrangement joins TRBV7-9 to TRBJ2-5; D is uncertain. V was cut by 9 bases and J by 0 bases, with 14 bases left in between. CDR3 size: 14 residues. Germline-derived CDR1 and CDR2 are SEHNR and FQNEAQ (reference sequence). The CDR3 is CASLYRADQETQYF. For the CDR3, the DNA is TGTGCCAGTCTGTACCGGGCGGACCAAGAGACCCAGTACTTC.

The rearrangement links TRBV30 to TRBJ1-1; the D is unclear. Trimming cost V 0 bases and J 6 bases, with 5 bases left between them. CDR1 and CDR2 from the germline V gene are GTSNPN and SVGIG (reference sequence). This CDR3 is 11 amino acids long. The CDR3 DNA sequence: TGTGCCTGGAGTGTACTAGCTGAAGCTTTCTTT. It translates to CAWSVLAEAFF.

The V gene is TRBV9, the J gene TRBJ1-6; possibly TRBD1 for D (5 bases). Trimming removed 4 bases at V and 1 base at J, with 15 bases between. Germline V gene sequence: CDR1 SGDLS, CDR2 YYNGEE. This CDR3 has 17 amino acids. DNA of the CDR3: TGTGCCAGCAGCCACCCGGGCGGGGGATCCTATAATTCACCCCTCCACTTT. The encoded protein is CASSHPGGGSYNSPLHF.